A single sample is the source of the 21 T cell receptor beta chains below, sequenced in a study of blood T cell repertoires in COVID-19. The protocol was immunoSEQ multiplex PCR, while the TCRdb copy is restricted to in-frame clones and leaves out a portion. The sample shows around 150,000 clones, more than 65% of them seen only once. The sample was peripheral blood. The receptors come from a man aged 60 to 69 with acute or convalescent COVID-19.

The chain combines TRBV5-1 with TRBJ2-5, with TRBD1 matching over 9 bases. CDR3 size: 15 residues. J gave up 5 bases and V 0 bases, and 5 bases lay outside the gene matches. Germline V gives CDR1 SGHRS, CDR2 YFSETQ. The CDR3 DNA is TGCGCCAGCAGCTTGGGGGACAGGGTCGAGGAGACCCAGTACTTC. This translates into CASSLGDRVEETQYF.

This clone has just one count. The chain has TRBV12-3 or TRBV12-4 and TRBJ2-1; D not certain. CDR3 length: 11 residues. V gave up 0 bases and J gave up 12 bases, with 6 bases separating them. The CDR3 sequence is CASSLAVGQFF. For the CDR3, the DNA is TGTGCCAGCAGTTTAGCCGTCGGGCAGTTCTTC.

The chain has TRBV6-4 and TRBJ1-5; D might be TRBD1 (5 bases). The germline V gene has CDR1 MRHNA and CDR2 SNTAGT. The CDR3 spans 14 residues. V shed 4 bases and J shed 3 bases, with 10 bases lying between them. CDR3 protein: CASSVGRDNQPQHF. The CDR3, as DNA: TGTGCCAGCAGTGTAGGCAGGGACAATCAGCCCCAGCATTTT.

This clone was observed a single time. J is TRBJ2-6 and V is TRBV7-9; no definite D call. V was clipped by 1 base and J by 0 bases, with 10 bases between them. CDR3 length equals 17 residues. Germline loops: CDR1 SEHNR, CDR2 FQNEAQ (reference sequence). Written as DNA, the CDR3 is TGTGCCAGCAGCTTAGGCCGGCGGAGCTCTGGGGCCAACGTCCTGACTTTC. This sequence encodes CASSLGRRSSGANVLTF.

The CDR3 DNA reads as TGTGCCAGCAGGCCGACAGGCGAGGCTACTGAAGCTTTCTTT. As protein: CASRPTGEATEAFF. The genes are TRBV6-4 and TRBJ1-1; perhaps TRBD1 as D (6 bases). This CDR3 spans 14 amino acids. Per the germline V gene, CDR1 is MRHNA and CDR2 is SNTAGT. Deletions cut 6 bases from V and 5 bases from J, with 16 bases between.

The V and J genes are TRBV5-1 and TRBJ1-2; 9 bases line up with TRBD1. Germline CDR1 and CDR2: SGHRS and YFSETQ. The ends lost 1 base at V and 5 bases at J; junction bases unmatched: 9. CDR3 length equals 16 residues. The CDR3 sequence: CASSLTPDRGTYGYTF. CDR3 nucleotide sequence: TGCGCCAGCAGCTTGACCCCGGACAGGGGAACTTATGGCTACACCTTC.

A single count supports this clone. The V call is TRBV5-8, the J call TRBJ1-1; possibly TRBD1 for D (5 bases). Germline-derived CDR1 and CDR2 are SGHTS and YDEGEE. The CDR3 length is 15 residues. Trimming pared 2 bases from V and 4 bases from J, leaving 15 bases between. The CDR3 here is CASSFNHGGITEAFF. DNA of the CDR3: TGTGCCAGCAGCTTTAACCACGGGGGGATCACTGAAGCTTTCTTT.

V is TRBV9 and J is TRBJ1-4; 8 nucleotides line up with TRBD1. CDR1 and CDR2 (germline): SGDLS, YYNGEE. V trimming: 3 bases; J trimming: 0 bases; junction bases outside the gene matches: 1. The CDR3 covers 15 residues. In DNA, the CDR3 is TGTGCCAGCAGCGAGGGACAGGCAACTAATGAAAAACTGTTTTTT. Protein product: CASSEGQATNEKLFF.

The J gene is TRBJ2-1, the V gene TRBV5-4, with 10 positions matching TRBD1. The V segment lost 3 bases and the J segment 5 bases; nucleotides outside the gene matches: 5. The CDR3 has 15 residues. Germline assignment: CDR1 SGHNT and CDR2 YYREEE (reference sequence). The CDR3 DNA is TGTGCCAGCAGCTCCAGGACAGGGGGGAACAATGAGCAGTTCTTC. Its protein is CASSSRTGGNNEQFF.

The DNA for the CDR3 is TGTGCCAGCAGTCCAGCGGGGATCACAGATACGCAGTATTTT. Its translation: CASSPAGITDTQYF. The chain carries TRBV27 and TRBJ2-3; 7 bases are shared with TRBD2. Losses at the gene ends were 5 bases for V and 2 bases for J; bases not matched to a gene: 4. Germline CDR1 and CDR2: MNHEY and SMNVEV (reference sequence). The CDR3 loop spans 14 amino acids.

The chain recombines TRBV2 with TRBJ2-7, with 7 bases lining up with TRBD2. The CDR3 covers 14 residues. V trimming: 9 bases; J trimming: 0 bases; junction bases outside the gene matches: 8. The germline CDR1 and CDR2 sequences are SNHLY and FYNNEI. The CDR3 is CASDRTRSSYEQYF. Written as DNA, the CDR3 is TGTGCCAGTGATCGGACTAGGAGCTCCTACGAGCAGTACTTC.

In this sample, this clone turned up a few times. The V call is TRBV6-4, the J call TRBJ2-1, with TRBD2 identical over 10 bases. This CDR3 is built from 16 residues. Per germline, CDR1 MRHNA and CDR2 SNTAGT. With V trimmed by 0 bases and J by 4 bases, 3 bases remained unmatched. The CDR3 DNA is TGTGCCAGCAGTGACTCAGGAGCGGGAGGGTACAATGAGCAGTTCTTC. Protein product: CASSDSGAGGYNEQFF.

In its sample, this clone was seen once. This CDR3 reads CASSLGGNTEAFF. In nucleotides, the CDR3 is TGTGCCAGCAGTCTCGGGGGGAACACTGAAGCTTTCTTT. The V gene is TRBV25-1, the J gene TRBJ1-1, with D possibly TRBD1 on 5 matching bases. The CDR3 contains 13 residues. The V end was cut by 5 bases, the J end by 1 base, with 8 bases between. CDR1 MGHDK and CDR2 SYGVNS come from the germline V gene.

The chain carries TRBV7-9 and TRBJ1-5; TRBD1 matches 7 bases. Germline CDR1 is SEHNR and CDR2 is FQNEAQ (reference sequence). The CDR3 totals 14 residues. The ends lost 4 bases at V and 3 bases at J; junction bases unmatched: 3. The CDR3 region has the DNA TGTGCCAGCAGCTCGACAGGGAACAATCAGCCCCAGCATTTT. This codes for CASSSTGNNQPQHF. The full variable domain, with the rest looked up from reference TRBV7-9 and TRBJ1-5, is DTGVSQNPRHKITKRGQNVTFRCDPISEHNRLYWYRQTLGQGPEFLTYFQNEAQLEKSRLLSDRFSAERPKGSFSTLEIQRTEQGDSAMYLCASSSTGNNQPQHFGDGTRLSIL.

The J gene is TRBJ2-1, the V gene TRBV11-2; possible D gene TRBD2, 5 bases. CDR3 length: 13 amino acids. Looked up from germline, CDR1 is SGHAT and CDR2 is FQNNGV. The V end lost 6 bases, the J end lost 8 bases, and 14 bases lay between the germline ends. CDR3 sequence: CASRSGAGDEQFF. CDR3 DNA sequence: TGTGCCAGCAGAAGCGGAGCCGGGGATGAGCAGTTCTTC.

The chain couples TRBV19 to TRBJ2-7, with 8 bases lining up with TRBD1. Trimming cost V 4 bases and J 4 bases; bases outside gene matches: 9. The CDR3 runs 15 residues. Germline CDR1 reads LNHDA; CDR2 reads SQIVND (reference sequence). The DNA of the CDR3 is TGTGCCAGTAGTAGGACAAGGACAGGGCTTTACGAGCAGTACTTC. As protein: CASSRTRTGLYEQYF.

The V and J genes are TRBV7-6 and TRBJ2-7, with D maybe TRBD2 (5 bases). The CDR3 totals 14 residues. Trimming stripped 5 bases from V and 1 base from J, with 12 bases between. Germline CDR1 and CDR2: SGHVS and FNYEAQ. CDR3 bases: TGTGCCAGCAGCATGACGCCGGGATCCTACGAGCAGTACTTC. Translating gives CASSMTPGSYEQYF.

This rearrangement joins TRBV10-1 to TRBJ2-2; D is perhaps TRBD2 (6 bases). The CDR3 runs 13 residues. V lost 8 bases, J lost 4 bases, and 11 bases lay in between. CDR1 is WNHNN and CDR2 is SYGVQD in the germline V gene (reference sequence). The CDR3 coding sequence is TGCGCCAGCCAGGAGGGGATCACCGGGGAGCTGTTTTTT. Its translation is CASQEGITGELFF.

The gene calls are TRBV29-1 and TRBJ2-7, with D unclear. The CDR3 totals 14 residues. V was trimmed by 0 bases and J by 0 bases, leaving 9 bases between them. Germline CDR1 and CDR2: SQVTM and ANQGSEA. The CDR3 sequence: CSVEDSPRSYEQYF. The CDR3 nucleotides are TGCAGCGTTGAAGATTCACCGCGCTCCTACGAGCAGTACTTC.

The J gene is TRBJ2-5, the V gene TRBV6-5, with 9 bases identical to TRBD2. This CDR3 is built from 13 residues. Germline V gene sequence: CDR1 MNHEY, CDR2 SVGAGI. V lost 6 bases, J lost 3 bases, and 2 bases stayed unmatched. CDR3 residues: CASRLAGKETQYF. The DNA of the CDR3 is TGTGCCAGCAGGCTAGCGGGGAAAGAGACCCAGTACTTC.

This clone was detected only once. The CDR3 reads CASSQGTSGGGGDTQYF. For the CDR3, the DNA is TGTGCCAGCAGCCAAGGGACTAGCGGGGGAGGGGGAGATACGCAGTATTTT. The V and J genes are TRBV4-2 and TRBJ2-3; 13 nucleotides align to TRBD2. Germline CDR1 is LGHNA and CDR2 is YNFKEQ. The CDR3 extends over 17 amino acids. Unmatched junction bases numbered 6, after V lost 1 base and J lost 5 bases.